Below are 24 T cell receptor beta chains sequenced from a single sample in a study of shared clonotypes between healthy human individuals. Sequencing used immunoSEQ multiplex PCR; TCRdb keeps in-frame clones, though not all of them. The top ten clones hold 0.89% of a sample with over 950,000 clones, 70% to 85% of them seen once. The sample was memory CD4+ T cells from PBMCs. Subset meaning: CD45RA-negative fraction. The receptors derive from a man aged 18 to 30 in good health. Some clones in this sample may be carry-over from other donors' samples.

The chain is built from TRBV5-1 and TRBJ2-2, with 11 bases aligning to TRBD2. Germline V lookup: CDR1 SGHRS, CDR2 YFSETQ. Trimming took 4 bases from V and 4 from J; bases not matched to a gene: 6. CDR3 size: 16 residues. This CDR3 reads CASSVGTSGLTGELFF. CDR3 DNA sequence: TGCGCCAGCAGCGTCGGGACTAGCGGCCTCACCGGGGAGCTGTTTTTT. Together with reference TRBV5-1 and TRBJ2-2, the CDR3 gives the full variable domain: KAGVTQTPRYLIKTRGQQVTLSCSPISGHRSVSWYQQTPGQGLQFLFEYFSETQRNKGNFPGRFSGRQFSNSRSEMNVSTLELGDSALYLCASSVGTSGLTGELFFGEGSRLTVL.

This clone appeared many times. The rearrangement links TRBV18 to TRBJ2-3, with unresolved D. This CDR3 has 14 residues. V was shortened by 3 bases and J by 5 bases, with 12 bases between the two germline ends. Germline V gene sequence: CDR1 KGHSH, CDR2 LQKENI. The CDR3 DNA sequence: TGTGCCAGCTCACCGGCCGGTTCCAAAGATACGCAGTATTTT. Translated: CASSPAGSKDTQYF.

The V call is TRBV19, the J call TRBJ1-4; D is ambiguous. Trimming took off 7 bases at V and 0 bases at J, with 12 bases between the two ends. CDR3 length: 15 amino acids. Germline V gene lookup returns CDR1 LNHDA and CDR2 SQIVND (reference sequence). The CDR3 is CASNSIGTTNEKLFF. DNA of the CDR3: TGTGCCAGTAACTCGATCGGGACAACTAATGAAAAACTGTTTTTT.

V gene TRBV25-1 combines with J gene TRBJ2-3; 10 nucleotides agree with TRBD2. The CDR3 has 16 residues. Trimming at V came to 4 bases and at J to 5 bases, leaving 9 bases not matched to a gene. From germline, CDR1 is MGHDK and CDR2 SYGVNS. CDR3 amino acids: CASSGASGSIKDTQYF. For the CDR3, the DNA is TGTGCCAGCAGTGGGGCTAGCGGGAGTATAAAAGATACGCAGTATTTT.

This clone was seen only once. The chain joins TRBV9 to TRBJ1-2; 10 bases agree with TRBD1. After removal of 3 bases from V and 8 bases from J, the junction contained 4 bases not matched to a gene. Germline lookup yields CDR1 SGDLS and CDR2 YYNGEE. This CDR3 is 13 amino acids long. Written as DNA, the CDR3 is TGTGCCAGCAGCGAGGGGACAGGGGCCGGCTACACCTTC. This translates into CASSEGTGAGYTF.

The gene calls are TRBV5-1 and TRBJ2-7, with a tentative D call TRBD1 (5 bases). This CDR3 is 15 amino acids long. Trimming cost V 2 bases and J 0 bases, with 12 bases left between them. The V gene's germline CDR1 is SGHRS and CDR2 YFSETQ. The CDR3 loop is CASSLRKGYSYEQYF. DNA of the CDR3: TGCGCCAGCAGCTTAAGGAAGGGGTACTCCTACGAGCAGTACTTC.

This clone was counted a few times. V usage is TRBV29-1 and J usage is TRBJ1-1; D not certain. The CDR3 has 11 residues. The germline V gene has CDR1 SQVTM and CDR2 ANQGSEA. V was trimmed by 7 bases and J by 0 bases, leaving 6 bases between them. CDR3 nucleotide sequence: TGCAGCGCCAAGATGAACACTGAAGCTTTCTTT. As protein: CSAKMNTEAFF. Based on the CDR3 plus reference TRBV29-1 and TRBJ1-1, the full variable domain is SAVISQKPSRDICQRGTSLTIQCQVDSQVTMMFWYRQQPGQSLTLIATANQGSEATYESGFVIDKFPISRPNLTFSTLTVSNMSPEDSSIYLCSAKMNTEAFFGQGTRLTVV.

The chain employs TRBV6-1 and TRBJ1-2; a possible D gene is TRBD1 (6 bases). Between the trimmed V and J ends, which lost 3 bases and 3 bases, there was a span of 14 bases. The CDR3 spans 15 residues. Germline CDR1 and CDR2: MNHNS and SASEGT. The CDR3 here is CASSEGQAGYYGYTF. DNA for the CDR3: TGTGCCAGCAGTGAGGGACAAGCTGGGTACTATGGCTACACCTTC.

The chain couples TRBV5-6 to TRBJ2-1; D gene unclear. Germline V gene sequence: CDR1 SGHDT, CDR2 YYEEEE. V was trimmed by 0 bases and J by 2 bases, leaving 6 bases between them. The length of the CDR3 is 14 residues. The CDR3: CASSLVIAYNEQFF. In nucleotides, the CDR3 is TGTGCCAGCAGCTTGGTCATAGCCTACAATGAGCAGTTCTTC.

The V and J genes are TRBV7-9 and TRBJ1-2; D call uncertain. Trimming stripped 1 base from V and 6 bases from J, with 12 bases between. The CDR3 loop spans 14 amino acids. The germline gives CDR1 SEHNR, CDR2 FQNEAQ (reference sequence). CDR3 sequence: CASSLGHSSNGYTF. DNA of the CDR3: TGTGCCAGCAGCTTAGGTCACAGTTCAAATGGCTACACCTTC.

The CDR3 here is CASSQELQGRGTGELFF. DNA of the CDR3: TGCGCCAGCAGCCAAGAGCTTCAGGGACGGGGTACCGGGGAGCTGTTTTTT. This chain uses TRBV4-3 with TRBJ2-2; D might be TRBD1 or TRBD2, each matching 5 bases. V gave up 0 bases and J gave up 5 bases, with 16 bases separating them. Per the germline V gene, CDR1 is LGHNA and CDR2 is YSLEER. There are 17 residues in the CDR3.

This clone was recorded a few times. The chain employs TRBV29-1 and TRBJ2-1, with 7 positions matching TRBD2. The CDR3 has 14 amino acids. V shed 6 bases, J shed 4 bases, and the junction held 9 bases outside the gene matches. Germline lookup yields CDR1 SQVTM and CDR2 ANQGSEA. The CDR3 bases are TGCAGCGTAGATTTTACTAGCGAATACAATGAGCAGTTCTTC. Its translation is CSVDFTSEYNEQFF.

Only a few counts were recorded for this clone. The CDR3, as DNA: TGTGCCAGCAGCTTAGCGTTGCCGGGCTCGGGGGCCAACGTCCTGACTTTC. It yields the protein CASSLALPGSGANVLTF. The chain carries TRBV7-6 and TRBJ2-6; the D is unclear. CDR1 SGHVS and CDR2 FNYEAQ come from the germline V gene. This CDR3 comprises 17 residues. The V end was cut by 0 bases, the J end by 4 bases, with 13 bases between.

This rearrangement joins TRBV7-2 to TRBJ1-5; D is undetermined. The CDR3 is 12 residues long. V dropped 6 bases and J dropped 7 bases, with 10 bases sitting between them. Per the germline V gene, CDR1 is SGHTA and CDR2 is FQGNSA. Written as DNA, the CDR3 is TGTGCCAGCAGTCCGATGGCCCAGCCCCAGCATTTT. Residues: CASSPMAQPQHF.

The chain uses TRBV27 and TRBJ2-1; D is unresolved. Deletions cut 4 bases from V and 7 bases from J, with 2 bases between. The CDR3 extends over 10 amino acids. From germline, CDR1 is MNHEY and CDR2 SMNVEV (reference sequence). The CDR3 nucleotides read TGTGCCAGCAGTTCAAATGAGCAGTTCTTC. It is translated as CASSSNEQFF.

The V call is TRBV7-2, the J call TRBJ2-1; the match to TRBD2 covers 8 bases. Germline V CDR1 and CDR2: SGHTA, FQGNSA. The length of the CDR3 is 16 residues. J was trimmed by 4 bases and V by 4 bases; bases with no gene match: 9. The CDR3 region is CASSWRGLGRYNEQFF. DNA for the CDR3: TGTGCCAGCAGCTGGCGGGGACTAGGTCGGTACAATGAGCAGTTCTTC.

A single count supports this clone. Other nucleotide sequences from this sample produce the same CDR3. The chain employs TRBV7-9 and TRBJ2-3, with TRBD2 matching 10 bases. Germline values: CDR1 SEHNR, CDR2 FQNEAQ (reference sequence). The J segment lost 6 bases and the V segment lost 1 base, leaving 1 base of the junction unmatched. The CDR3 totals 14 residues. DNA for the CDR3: TGTGCCAGCAGCTTAGGACTAGCGGGCGATACGCAGTATTTT. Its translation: CASSLGLAGDTQYF.

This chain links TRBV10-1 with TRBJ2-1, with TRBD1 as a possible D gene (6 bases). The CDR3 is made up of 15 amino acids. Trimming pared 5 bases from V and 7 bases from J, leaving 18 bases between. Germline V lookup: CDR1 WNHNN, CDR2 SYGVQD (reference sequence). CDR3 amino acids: CASSLTGPRGNEQFF. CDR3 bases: TGCGCCAGCAGTCTGACAGGTCCCCGCGGGAATGAGCAGTTCTTC.

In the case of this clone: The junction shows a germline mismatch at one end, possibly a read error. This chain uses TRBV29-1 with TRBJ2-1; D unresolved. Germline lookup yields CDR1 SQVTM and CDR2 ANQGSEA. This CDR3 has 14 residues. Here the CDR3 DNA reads TGCAGCGTCGAAGCCGACTCGGGTTGGGGTGAGCAGTTCTTC. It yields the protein CSVEADSGWGEQFF.

Here the CDR3 reads CASRPSPPPGRADGYTF. In DNA form, the CDR3 reads TGTGCCAGCAGACCCAGTCCTCCCCCGGGGCGAGCAGATGGCTACACCTTC. The gene calls are TRBV27 and TRBJ1-2; possibly TRBD1 for D (5 bases). V shed 6 bases and J shed 6 bases, with 26 bases lying between them. The CDR3 extends over 17 amino acids. Germline V gives CDR1 MNHEY, CDR2 SMNVEV (reference sequence).

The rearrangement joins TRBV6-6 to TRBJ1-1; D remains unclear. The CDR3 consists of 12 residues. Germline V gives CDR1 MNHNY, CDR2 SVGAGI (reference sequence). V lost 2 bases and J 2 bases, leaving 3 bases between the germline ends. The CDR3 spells CASSYQNTEAFF. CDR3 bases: TGTGCCAGCAGTTACCAAAACACTGAAGCTTTCTTT.

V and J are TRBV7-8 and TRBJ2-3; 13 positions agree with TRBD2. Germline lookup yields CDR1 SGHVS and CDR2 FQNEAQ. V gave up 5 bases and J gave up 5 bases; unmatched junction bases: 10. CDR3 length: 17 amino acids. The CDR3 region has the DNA TGTGCCAGCAGCCGACGGACTAGCGGGGGAGGCCAAGATACGCAGTATTTT. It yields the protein CASSRRTSGGGQDTQYF.

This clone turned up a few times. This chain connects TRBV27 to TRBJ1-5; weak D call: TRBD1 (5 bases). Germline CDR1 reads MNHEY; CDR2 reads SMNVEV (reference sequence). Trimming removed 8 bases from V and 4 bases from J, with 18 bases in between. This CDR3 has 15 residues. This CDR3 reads CASGPTRDGNQPQHF. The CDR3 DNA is TGTGCCAGCGGTCCTACACGGGACGGGAATCAGCCCCAGCATTTT.

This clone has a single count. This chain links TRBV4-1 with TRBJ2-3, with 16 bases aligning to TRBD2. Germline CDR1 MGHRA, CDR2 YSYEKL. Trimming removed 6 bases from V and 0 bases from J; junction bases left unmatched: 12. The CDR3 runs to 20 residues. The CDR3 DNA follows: TGCGCCAGCAGTCTATCTCCCGGGACTAGCGGGAGGGGGAGCACAGATACGCAGTATTTT. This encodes CASSLSPGTSGRGSTDTQYF.